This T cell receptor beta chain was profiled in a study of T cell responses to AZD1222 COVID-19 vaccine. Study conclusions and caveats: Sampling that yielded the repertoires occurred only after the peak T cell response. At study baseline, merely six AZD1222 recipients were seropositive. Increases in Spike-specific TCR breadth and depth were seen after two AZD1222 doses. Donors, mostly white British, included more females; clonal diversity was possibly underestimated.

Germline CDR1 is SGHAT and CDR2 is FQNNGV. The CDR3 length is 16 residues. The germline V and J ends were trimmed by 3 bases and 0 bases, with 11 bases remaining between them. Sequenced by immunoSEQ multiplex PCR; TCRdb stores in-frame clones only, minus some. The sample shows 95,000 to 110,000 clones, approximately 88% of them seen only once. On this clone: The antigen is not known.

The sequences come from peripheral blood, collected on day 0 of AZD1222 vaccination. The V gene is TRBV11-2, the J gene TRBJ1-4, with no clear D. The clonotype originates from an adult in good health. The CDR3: CASSFSLAATNEKLFF. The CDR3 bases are TGTGCCAGCAGCTTTTCGCTAGCAGCAACTAATGAAAAACTGTTTTTT. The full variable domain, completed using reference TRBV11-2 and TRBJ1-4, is EAGVAQSPRYKIIEKRQSVAFWCNPISGHATLYWYQQILGQGPKLLIQFQNNGVVDDSQLPKDRFSAERLKGVDSTLKIQPAKLEDSAVYLCASSFSLAATNEKLFFGSGTQLSVL.